This T cell receptor beta chain stems from a study of cytotoxic CD8 clonotypes in ibrutinib-treated CLL. Background on the study: The patients comprised about a dozen relapsed/refractory and more than 14 treatment-naive cases, about 18 IGHV unmutated. Investigators collected response samples after a median around twelve months of treatment, range 6 to 36. Responses comprised approximately 25 partial and 2 complete; at median approximately 68 months, roughly 15 remained remitted and about twelve progressed.

Data came from immunoSEQ multiplex PCR; TCRdb stores just in-frame clones and leaves some out. The data hold some 200,000 clones, with approximately 75% observed a single time. In germline, CDR1 is SGHDN, CDR2 FVKESK. Trimming cost V 4 bases and J 7 bases; bases outside gene matches: 2. There are 13 residues in the CDR3. J is TRBJ2-1 and V is TRBV14; TRBD2 matches at 9 bases. The sequence came from a human donor with chronic lymphocytic leukemia. The specimen was PBMCs, collected after 12 months of ibrutinib treatment. In DNA, the CDR3 is TGTGCCAGCAGCCGTAGCGGGGGAAATGAGCAGTTCTTC. Protein sequence: CASSRSGGNEQFF.